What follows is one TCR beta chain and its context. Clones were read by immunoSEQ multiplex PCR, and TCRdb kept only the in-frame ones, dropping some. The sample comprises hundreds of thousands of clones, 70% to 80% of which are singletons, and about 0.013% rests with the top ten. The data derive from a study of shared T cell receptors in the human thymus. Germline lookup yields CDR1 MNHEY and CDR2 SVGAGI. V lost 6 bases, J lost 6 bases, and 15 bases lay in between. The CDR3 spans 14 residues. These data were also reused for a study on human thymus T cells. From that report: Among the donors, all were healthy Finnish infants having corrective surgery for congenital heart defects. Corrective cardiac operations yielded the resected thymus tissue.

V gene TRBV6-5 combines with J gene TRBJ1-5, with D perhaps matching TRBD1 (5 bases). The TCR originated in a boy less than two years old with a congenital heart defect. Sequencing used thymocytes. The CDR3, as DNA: TGTGCCAGCAGCCGACGGCAGGGTGGTCAGCCCCAGCATTTT. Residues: CASSRRQGGQPQHF.